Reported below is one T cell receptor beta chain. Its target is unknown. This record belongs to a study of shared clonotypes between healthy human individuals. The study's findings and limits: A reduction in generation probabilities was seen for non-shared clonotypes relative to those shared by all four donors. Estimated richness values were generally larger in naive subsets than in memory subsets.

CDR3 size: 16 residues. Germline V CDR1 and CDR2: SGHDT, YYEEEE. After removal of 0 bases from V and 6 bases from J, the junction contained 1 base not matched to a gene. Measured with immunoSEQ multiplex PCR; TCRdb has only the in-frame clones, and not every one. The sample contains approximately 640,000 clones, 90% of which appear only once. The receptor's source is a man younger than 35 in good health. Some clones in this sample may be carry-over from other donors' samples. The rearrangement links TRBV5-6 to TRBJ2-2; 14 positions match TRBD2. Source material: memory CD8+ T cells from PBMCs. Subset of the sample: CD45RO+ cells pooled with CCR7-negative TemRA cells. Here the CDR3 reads CASSLGLAGGAGELFF. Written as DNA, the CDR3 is TGTGCCAGCAGCTTGGGACTAGCGGGAGGGGCCGGGGAGCTGTTTTTT. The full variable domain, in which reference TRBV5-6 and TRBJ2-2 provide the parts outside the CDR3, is DAGVTQSPTHLIKTRGQQVTLRCSPKSGHDTVSWYQQALGQGPQFIFQYYEEEERQRGNFPDRFSGHQFPNYSSELNVNALLLGDSALYLCASSLGLAGGAGELFFGEGSRLTVL.